The clone carrying this TCR beta chain was seen just once. No antigen is known for it. This CDR3 contains 15 residues. Germline assignment: CDR1 MGHRA and CDR2 YSYEKL. The trim removed 1 base at V and 5 bases at J, leaving 7 bases unmatched. Clones were sequenced by immunoSEQ multiplex PCR, and TCRdb holds only the in-frame ones, with some missing. Here the sample spans 100,000 to 150,000 clones, roughly 89% being singletons. This entry comes from a study of T cell responses to AZD1222 COVID-19 vaccine. At the level of the study: Samples with a second dose at about 4 or about 12 weeks were pooled together. Overall study findings and caveats: Donors skewed white British and female; clonal diversity was possibly underestimated.

The origin of this receptor is an adult in good health. The specimen was peripheral blood, collected on day 0 of AZD1222 vaccination. V and J are TRBV4-1 and TRBJ1-2; 7 positions agree with TRBD1. CDR3 coding DNA: TGCGCCAGCAGCCAAGGTCGACAGGGCGTGTATGGCTACACCTTC. It encodes CASSQGRQGVYGYTF.